This T cell receptor beta chain was obtained from a study of cytomegalovirus exposure and HLA in healthy donors. Overall study findings and caveats: Analysis performed later found roughly 17,000 TCR beta sequences associated with HLA alleles at 0.05 false discovery rate. The study labeled approximately 150 TCR beta chains cytomegalovirus-associated.

Primers included in the PCR were 60 Vbeta and 13 Jbeta primers. TCRdb keeps only in-frame clones here, not all; method: immunoSEQ multiplex PCR. Of around 150,000 clones in the sample, 80% are singletons; the top ten hold 9% to 10%. CDR1 is LNHNV, CDR2 YYDKDF, per germline (reference sequence). V lost 1 base to trimming and J lost 2 bases, with 9 bases between them. The CDR3 has 15 residues. Concerning this clone itself: Its antigen is as yet unknown.

The sample comprised PBMCs. The TCR sequence derives from a man aged 18 to 29 in good health and CMV-seropositive. The chain has TRBV15 and TRBJ1-3; D is undetermined. The CDR3 DNA reads TGTGCCACCAGCAGAGGGGTCGGGGCTGGAAACACCATATATTTT. This sequence encodes CATSRGVGAGNTIYF.